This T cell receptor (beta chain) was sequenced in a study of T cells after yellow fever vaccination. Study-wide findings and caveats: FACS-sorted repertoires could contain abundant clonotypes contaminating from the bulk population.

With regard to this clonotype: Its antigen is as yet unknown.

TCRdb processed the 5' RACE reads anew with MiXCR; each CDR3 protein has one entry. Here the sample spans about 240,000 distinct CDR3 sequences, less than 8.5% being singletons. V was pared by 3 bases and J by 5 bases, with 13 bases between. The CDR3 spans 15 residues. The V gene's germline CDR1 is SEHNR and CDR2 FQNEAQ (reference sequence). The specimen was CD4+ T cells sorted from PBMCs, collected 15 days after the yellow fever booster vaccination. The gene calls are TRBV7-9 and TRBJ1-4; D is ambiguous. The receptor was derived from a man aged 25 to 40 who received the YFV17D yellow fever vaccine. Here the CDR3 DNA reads TGTGCCAGCAGCTTGGCAGAAGTATCGAATGAAAAACTGTTTTTT. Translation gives CASSLAEVSNEKLFF.